The 25 T cell receptor beta chains in this list originate from one sample, sequenced in a study of blood T cell repertoires in COVID-19. Here immunoSEQ multiplex PCR was the method, and the copy in TCRdb shows in-frame clones only, minus some. The table has 9,500 to 15,000 clones, roughly nine tenths seen once. The sample comprised peripheral blood. The receptors shown here come from a man between 65 and 80 years old with active COVID-19.

The chain recombines TRBV11-2 with TRBJ1-2; TRBD1 matches at 9 bases. The CDR3 consists of 13 residues. Trimming removed 5 bases from V and 4 bases from J; junction bases left unmatched: 2. Germline CDR1 reads SGHAT; CDR2 reads FQNNGV. CDR3 DNA sequence: TGTGCCAGCAGCCCGGGACAGGGCTATGGCTACACCTTC. Amino acid sequence: CASSPGQGYGYTF.

The V gene is TRBV4-1, the J gene TRBJ2-1; 9 bases are shared with TRBD1. CDR1 MGHRA and CDR2 YSYEKL come from the germline V gene. V was pared by 5 bases and J by 7 bases, with 6 bases of the junction left unmatched. CDR3 length equals 14 residues. Written as DNA, the CDR3 is TGCGCCAGCAGCGCGGGACAGGGTTGGAATGAGCAGTTCTTC. Protein: CASSAGQGWNEQFF.

J is TRBJ2-5 and V is TRBV19, with a possible D match to TRBD1 (6 bases). The germline V gene encodes CDR1 LNHDA and CDR2 SQIVND (reference sequence). Trimming left V 9 bases short and J 9 bases short, with 32 bases between. There are 17 residues in the CDR3. The CDR3 reads CAREGVVVDSGKRAQYF. The CDR3 region has the DNA TGTGCCAGGGAAGGAGTCGTCGTGGACAGTGGAAAACGAGCCCAGTACTTC. The full variable domain, with the rest looked up from reference TRBV19 and TRBJ2-5, is DGGITQSPKYLFRKEGQNVTLSCEQNLNHDAMYWYRQDPGQGLRLIYYSQIVNDFQKGDIAEGYSVSREKKESFPLTVTSAQKNPTAFYLCAREGVVVDSGKRAQYFGPGTRLLVL.

This rearrangement joins TRBV7-2 to TRBJ2-6, with TRBD1 as a possible D gene (6 bases). V gave up 4 bases and J gave up 2 bases, with 6 bases separating them. Germline CDR1 reads SGHTA; CDR2 reads FQGNSA. The CDR3 has 14 amino acids. The CDR3 spells CASSYRAGANVLTF. Written as DNA, the CDR3 is TGTGCCAGCAGCTACAGGGCTGGGGCCAACGTCCTGACTTTC.

The rearrangement joins TRBV27 to TRBJ1-1; tentative D call: TRBD1 (5 bases). Germline V gives CDR1 MNHEY, CDR2 SMNVEV (reference sequence). The CDR3 is 15 amino acids. V was shortened by 0 bases and J by 6 bases, with 14 bases between the two germline ends. The CDR3 region has the DNA TGTGCCAGCAGTTTATCCCTACCCAGGGTTGCTGAAGCTTTCTTT. It is translated as CASSLSLPRVAEAFF.

The rearrangement joins TRBV27 to TRBJ1-5, with D possibly TRBD1 on 5 matching bases. The germline V gene has CDR1 MNHEY and CDR2 SMNVEV (reference sequence). The CDR3 runs 14 residues. V was pared by 5 bases and J by 2 bases, with 10 bases between. In DNA, the CDR3 is TGTGCCAGCAGTCCTGGACACGGCAATCAGCCCCAGCATTTT. Its protein product is CASSPGHGNQPQHF.

The rearrangement joins TRBV5-1 to TRBJ1-1; a weak D match, TRBD1 (5 bases). Deletions cut 3 bases from V and 2 bases from J, with 8 bases between. CDR1 is SGHRS and CDR2 is YFSETQ in the germline V gene. This CDR3 has 13 residues. The chain's CDR3 is CASSWGLNTEAFF. In DNA form, the CDR3 reads TGCGCCAGCAGCTGGGGACTTAACACTGAAGCTTTCTTT.

This sequence joins TRBV6-6 and TRBJ1-3, with a weak D call TRBD1 (6 bases). The ends were cut back, 10 bases at V and 4 bases at J, with 17 bases in the middle. This CDR3 region has 14 residues. CDR1 and CDR2 (germline): MNHNY, SVGAGI (reference sequence). CDR3 coding DNA: TGTGCCACCCCCGGGGGGGCGCCAGGAAACACCATATATTTT. Translation: CATPGGAPGNTIYF.

V is TRBV2 and J is TRBJ2-1, with D maybe TRBD1 (7 bases). CDR1 and CDR2 (germline): SNHLY, FYNNEI. The V gene lost 8 bases and the J gene lost 10 bases, with 12 bases spanning the gap. The CDR3 is 11 residues long. In DNA form, the CDR3 reads TGTGCCAGCCCCCAGGGGGGAGAGCAGTTCTTC. Translation gives CASPQGGEQFF. The complete variable domain, with remaining parts taken from reference TRBV2 and TRBJ2-1, reads EPEVTQTPSHQVTQMGQEVILRCVPISNHLYFYWYRQILGQKVEFLVSFYNNEISEKSEIFDDQFSVERPDGSNFTLKIRSTKLEDSAMYFCASPQGGEQFFGPGTRLTVL.

The gene calls are TRBV28 and TRBJ1-1; the match to TRBD1 covers 7 bases. V dropped 7 bases and J dropped 1; count of bases not matched to a gene: 0. The CDR3 covers 12 residues. From germline, CDR1 is MDHEN and CDR2 SYDVKM. The DNA for the CDR3 is TGTGCCAGCAAGGGGGCGAACACTGAAGCTTTCTTT. It translates to CASKGANTEAFF.

V is TRBV4-3 and J is TRBJ2-1; a weak D match, TRBD2 (7 bases). The length of the CDR3 is 14 residues. The V gene lost 1 base and the J gene lost 9 bases, with 13 bases spanning the gap. CDR1 is LGHNA and CDR2 is YSLEER in the germline V gene. In DNA, the CDR3 is TGCGCCAGCAGCCAAGTGTCGGGGGGCAGTGAGCAGTTCTTC. Protein: CASSQVSGGSEQFF.

This clone was recorded once. The chain has TRBV18 and TRBJ1-5; the match to TRBD1 covers 9 bases. The CDR3 has 19 residues. V lost 0 bases to trimming and J lost 0 bases; unmatched junction nucleotides: 9. CDR1 and CDR2 (germline): KGHSH, LQKENI. The CDR3 region is CASSPPDYRGLFSNQPQHF. CDR3 in DNA: TGTGCCAGCTCACCACCAGACTACAGGGGGCTATTTAGCAATCAGCCCCAGCATTTT.

V and J are TRBV28 and TRBJ1-2; unclear D gene. V lost 5 bases and J lost 2, with 12 bases in between. From germline, CDR1 is MDHEN and CDR2 SYDVKM. CDR3 length equals 14 residues. The CDR3 DNA follows: TGTGCCAGCAGTCCTCATGGAGGAAACTATGGCTACACCTTC. It codes for CASSPHGGNYGYTF.

This chain links TRBV11-1 with TRBJ1-2, with no clear D. V dropped 1 base and J dropped 8 bases, with 11 bases sitting between them. The CDR3 runs to 13 residues. CDR1 is SGHAT, CDR2 FQDESV, per germline (reference sequence). CDR3 region: CASSLGTRGGYTF. The CDR3 DNA reads TGTGCCAGCAGCTTAGGTACGAGAGGAGGCTACACCTTC.

The count of this clone is one. The J gene is TRBJ2-6, the V gene TRBV11-3; TRBD1 matches at 10 bases. This CDR3 region has 17 residues. V lost 5 bases to trimming and J lost 0 bases; unmatched junction nucleotides: 4. Germline CDR1 reads SGHNT; CDR2 reads YENEEA. The CDR3: CASSPGTGDSGANVLTF. The CDR3 region has the DNA TGTGCCAGCAGCCCGGGGACAGGGGACTCTGGGGCCAACGTCCTGACTTTC. The variable domain in full, with the rest retrieved from reference TRBV11-3 and TRBJ2-6, is EAGVVQSPRYKIIEKKQPVAFWCNPISGHNTLYWYLQNLGQGPELLIRYENEEAVDDSQLPKDRFSAERLKGVDSTLKIQPAELGDSAVYLCASSPGTGDSGANVLTFGAGSRLTVL.

This sequence joins TRBV5-1 and TRBJ2-1; 8 positions match TRBD1. V shed 5 bases, J shed 3 bases, and the junction held 4 bases outside the gene matches. Germline CDR1 is SGHRS and CDR2 is YFSETQ. The CDR3 loop spans 14 amino acids. Here the CDR3 reads CASRAQGVYNEQFF. CDR3 nucleotide sequence: TGCGCCAGCAGGGCACAGGGGGTCTACAATGAGCAGTTCTTC.

J is TRBJ2-1 and V is TRBV5-1; 12 nucleotides agree with TRBD2. The length of the CDR3 is 15 residues. The germline gives CDR1 SGHRS, CDR2 YFSETQ. V shed 4 bases and J 8 bases; nucleotides not matched to a gene: 7. CDR3 loop: CASSSTSGGFDEQFF. The CDR3 DNA reads TGCGCCAGCAGCAGTACTAGCGGGGGGTTTGATGAGCAGTTCTTC. The variable domain in full, completed from reference TRBV5-1 and TRBJ2-1, reads KAGVTQTPRYLIKTRGQQVTLSCSPISGHRSVSWYQQTPGQGLQFLFEYFSETQRNKGNFPGRFSGRQFSNSRSEMNVSTLELGDSALYLCASSSTSGGFDEQFFGPGTRLTVL.

The chain joins TRBV12-3 or TRBV12-4 to TRBJ1-1; D gene unclear. The CDR3 spans 13 residues. The V and J ends lost 5 bases and 7 bases respectively, with 14 bases between them. The CDR3 is CASSVGQHSEAFF. The CDR3 DNA sequence: TGTGCCAGCAGTGTCGGCCAACACAGTGAAGCTTTCTTT.

V is TRBV5-1 and J is TRBJ2-3, with 8 bases identical to TRBD2. Germline CDR1 SGHRS, CDR2 YFSETQ. CDR3 length: 13 amino acids. Germline trimming cut 6 bases from V and 5 bases from J; bases unmatched to any gene: 5. CDR3 bases: TGCGCCAGCACCGCGGGGGGCAAAGATACGCAGTATTTT. Translated: CASTAGGKDTQYF.

This chain connects TRBV6-5 to TRBJ2-7; TRBD1 aligns across 9 bases. The CDR3 covers 14 residues. Germline CDR1 MNHEY, CDR2 SVGAGI. Trimming at V came to 7 bases and at J to 4 bases, leaving 8 bases not matched to a gene. The DNA for the CDR3 is TGTGCCAGCAAAAAGGGACAGGGTGTATACGAGCAGTACTTC. Translating it yields CASKKGQGVYEQYF.

The rearrangement uses TRBV19 and TRBJ2-7, with 10 bases identical to TRBD2. The germline gives CDR1 LNHDA, CDR2 SQIVND (reference sequence). With V trimmed by 6 bases and J by 0 bases, 5 bases remained unmatched. This CDR3 comprises 15 residues. Here the CDR3 reads CASRVPSGSSYEQYF. The DNA for the CDR3 is TGTGCCAGTAGAGTGCCTAGCGGGAGCTCCTACGAGCAGTACTTC.

V gene TRBV5-6 combines with J gene TRBJ1-1; D is perhaps TRBD1 (6 bases). V gave up 0 bases and J gave up 4 bases, with 10 bases separating them. CDR3 size: 14 residues. CDR1 SGHDT and CDR2 YYEEEE come from the germline V gene. This chain's CDR3 is CASSLVRGGTEAFF. Here the CDR3 DNA reads TGTGCCAGCAGCTTGGTAAGGGGGGGCACTGAAGCTTTCTTT.

CDR3 region: CASSLNRVSDTQYF. The CDR3 bases are TGTGCCAGCAGCTTGAACAGGGTATCAGATACGCAGTATTTT. The chain carries TRBV11-2 and TRBJ2-3; TRBD1 is a possible D gene (6 bases). Trimming stripped 3 bases from V and 4 bases from J, with 11 bases between. The CDR3 sequence is 14 residues long. The germline V gene has CDR1 SGHAT and CDR2 FQNNGV.

The V gene is TRBV9, the J gene TRBJ1-1, with D maybe TRBD1 (6 bases). V dropped 3 bases and J dropped 7 bases, with 25 bases sitting between them. The CDR3 runs to 17 residues. Germline V gene sequence: CDR1 SGDLS, CDR2 YYNGEE. This CDR3 reads CASSALGGALTKFEAFF. The CDR3 DNA reads TGTGCCAGCAGCGCCTTGGGGGGGGCCCTGACGAAGTTTGAAGCTTTCTTT.

The V gene is TRBV9, the J gene TRBJ1-1; D is perhaps TRBD1 (5 bases). In germline, CDR1 is SGDLS, CDR2 YYNGEE. The ends were cut back, 2 bases at V and 0 bases at J, with 11 bases in the middle. This CDR3 has 15 residues. CDR3 nucleotides: TGTGCCAGCAGCGTGGCGACAGTAATGAACACTGAAGCTTTCTTT. Translated: CASSVATVMNTEAFF.